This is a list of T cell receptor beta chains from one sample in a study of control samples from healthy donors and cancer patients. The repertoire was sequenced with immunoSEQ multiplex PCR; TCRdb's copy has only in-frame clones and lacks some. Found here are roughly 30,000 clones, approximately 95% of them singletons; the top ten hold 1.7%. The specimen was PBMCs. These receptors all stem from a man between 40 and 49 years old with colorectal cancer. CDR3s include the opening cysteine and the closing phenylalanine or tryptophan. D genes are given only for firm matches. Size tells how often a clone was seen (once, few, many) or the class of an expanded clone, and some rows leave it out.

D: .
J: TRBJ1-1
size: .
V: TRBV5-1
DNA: TGCGCCAGCAGCTTGTCATTGAACACTGAAGCTTTCTTT
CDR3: CASSLSLNTEAFF

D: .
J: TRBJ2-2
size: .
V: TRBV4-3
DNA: TGCGCCAGCAGCCAAGATCGGACACTAGCCTACATCGGGGAGCTGTTTTTT
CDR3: CASSQDRTLAYIGELFF

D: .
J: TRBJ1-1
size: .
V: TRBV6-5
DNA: TGTGCCAGCAGGGGGACGGGAGGGGCTGAAGCTTTCTTT
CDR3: CASRGTGGAEAFF

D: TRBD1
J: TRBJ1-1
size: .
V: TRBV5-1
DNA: TGCGCCAGCAGCTTGGGGACAGGGCTGAACACTGAAGCTTTCTTT
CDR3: CASSLGTGLNTEAFF

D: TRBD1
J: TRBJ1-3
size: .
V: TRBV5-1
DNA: TGCGCCAGCAGCCCCGGGACAGGGGCATATGGAAACACCATATATTTT
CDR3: CASSPGTGAYGNTIYF

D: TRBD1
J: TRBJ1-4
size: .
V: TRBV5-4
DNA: TGTGCCAGCAGCCCGGGACAGGGAGGGGCTAATGAAAAACTGTTTTTT
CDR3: CASSPGQGGANEKLFF

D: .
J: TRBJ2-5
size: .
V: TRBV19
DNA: TGTGCCAGTAAGGGCGGCGGGACCAGCCAAGAGACCCAGTACTTC
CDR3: CASKGGGTSQETQYF

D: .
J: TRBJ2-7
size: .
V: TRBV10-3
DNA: TGTGCCATCAGTGAGCCCGCAACCTCCTACGAGCAGTACTTC
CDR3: CAISEPATSYEQYF

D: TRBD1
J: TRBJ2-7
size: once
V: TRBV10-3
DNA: TGTGCCATCAGTGAGGGTCGGGACAGCTCCTACGAGCAGTACTTC
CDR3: CAISEGRDSSYEQYF

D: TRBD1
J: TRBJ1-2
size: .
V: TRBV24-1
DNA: TGTGCCACCAGTGGTGGGACAGGGGGGTCTCTTTCCGGTGGCTACACCTTC
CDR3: CATSGGTGGSLSGGYTF

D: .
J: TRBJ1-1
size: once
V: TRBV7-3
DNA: TGTGCCAGCAGCTTAACCCCAAACATGAACACTGAAGCTTTCTTT
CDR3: CASSLTPNMNTEAFF

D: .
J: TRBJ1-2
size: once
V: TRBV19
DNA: TGTGCCAGTGTACTCAGGGGAGACGGCTATGGCTACACCTTC
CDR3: CASVLRGDGYGYTF

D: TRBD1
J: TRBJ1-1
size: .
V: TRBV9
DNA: TGTGCCAGCAGCGCCAGGGGGGACTCTCAGAACACTGAAGCTTTCTTT
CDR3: CASSARGDSQNTEAFF

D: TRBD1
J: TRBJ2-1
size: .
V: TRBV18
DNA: TGTGCCAGCTCACTGGGACAGGGGGCTGGCAATGAGCAGTTCTTC
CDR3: CASSLGQGAGNEQFF

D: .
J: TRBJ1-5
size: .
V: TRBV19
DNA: TGTGCCAGTAGTATAATAGGGACTCGCCCGAGGAGACAGCCCCAGCATTTT
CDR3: CASSIIGTRPRRQPQHF

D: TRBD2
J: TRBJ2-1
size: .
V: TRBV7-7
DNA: TGTGCCAGCAGCTTGGCGGGGGGGCCCGACAATGAGCAGTTCTTC
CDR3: CASSLAGGPDNEQFF

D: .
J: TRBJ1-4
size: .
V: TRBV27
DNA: TGTGCCAGCAGTCCCCGGCCGCCCAAACTGTTTTTT
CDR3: CASSPRPPKLFF

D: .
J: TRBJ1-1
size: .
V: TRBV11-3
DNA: TGTGCCAGCAGCTATGAACAGGGTTTACCTGAAGCTTTCTTT
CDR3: CASSYEQGLPEAFF

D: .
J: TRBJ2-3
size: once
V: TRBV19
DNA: TGTGCCAGTAGTACTCGAGACAGGACAATAGATACGCAGTATTTT
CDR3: CASSTRDRTIDTQYF

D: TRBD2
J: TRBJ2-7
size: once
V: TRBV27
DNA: TGTGCCAGCAGACACCGGGCGCGGGGGTCAGTCCCCTACGAGCAGTACTTC
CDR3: CASRHRARGSVPYEQYF

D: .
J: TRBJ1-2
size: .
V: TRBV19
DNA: TGTGCCAGTAGTATAACCACTAACTATGGCTACACCTTC
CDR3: CASSITTNYGYTF

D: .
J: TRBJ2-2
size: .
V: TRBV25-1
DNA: TGTGCCAGCTTGGGACCGCTGAACACCGGGGAGCTGTTTTTT
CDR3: CASLGPLNTGELFF

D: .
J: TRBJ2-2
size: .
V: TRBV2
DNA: TGTGCCAGCAAGGACGAGATGAACACCGGGGAGCTGTTTTTT
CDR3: CASKDEMNTGELFF

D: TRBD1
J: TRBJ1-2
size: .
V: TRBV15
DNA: TGTGCCACCAGCAGCCTAGGGGGCGCAGACTATGGCTACACCTTC
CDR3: CATSSLGGADYGYTF

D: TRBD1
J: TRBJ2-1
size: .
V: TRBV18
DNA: TGTGCCAGCTCACCTCCAAAACAGGGGGCTTGGATTAATGAGCAGTTCTTC
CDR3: CASSPPKQGAWINEQFF

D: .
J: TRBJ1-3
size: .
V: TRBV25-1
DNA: TGTGCCAGCAGTTTTCCGGGAAACGCTGGAAACACCATATATTTT
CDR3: CASSFPGNAGNTIYF

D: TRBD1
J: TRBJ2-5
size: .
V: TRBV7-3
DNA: TGTGCCAGCAGCTCCCAGACAGGGAGAGGGGAGACCCAGTACTTC
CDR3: CASSSQTGRGETQYF

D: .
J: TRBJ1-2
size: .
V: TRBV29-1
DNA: TGCAGCGCACTGGGCCAAGGAGGCTACACCTTC
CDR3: CSALGQGGYTF

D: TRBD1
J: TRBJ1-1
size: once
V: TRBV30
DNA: TGTGCCCTACAGCCGCGCTCGTGGGGGGACAGGGGGCGCGGCACTGAAGCTTTCTTT
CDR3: CALQPRSWGDRGRGTEAFF

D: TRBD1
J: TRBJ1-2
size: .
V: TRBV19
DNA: TGTGCCAGTAGTACGGGACAGGGGATTGTTGGCTATGGCTACACCTTC
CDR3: CASSTGQGIVGYGYTF

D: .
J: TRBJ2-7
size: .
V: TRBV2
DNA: TGTGCCAGCCGACGGTTGGTCACAGAAACGTCCTACGAGCAGTACTTC
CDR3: CASRRLVTETSYEQYF

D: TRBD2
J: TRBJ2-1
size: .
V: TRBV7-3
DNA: TGTGCCAGCAGGACCGTCTCTAGCGGGGGTTACAATGAGCAGTTCTTC
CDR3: CASRTVSSGGYNEQFF

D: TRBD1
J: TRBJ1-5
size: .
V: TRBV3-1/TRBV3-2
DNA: TGTGCCAGCAGCCAAGATCTCCCGTGGGTAAACAGGGGGCCCTCCAATCAGCCCCAGCATTTT
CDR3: CASSQDLPWVNRGPSNQPQHF

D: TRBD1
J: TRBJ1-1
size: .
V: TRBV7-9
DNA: TGTGCCAGCAGCTACATACCGGGACAGTTGAACACTGAAGCTTTCTTT
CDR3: CASSYIPGQLNTEAFF

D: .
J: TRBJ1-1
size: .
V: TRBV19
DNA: TGTGCCAGTAGTTCCTCGGGGTGGGTGACTGAAGCTTTCTTT
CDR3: CASSSSGWVTEAFF

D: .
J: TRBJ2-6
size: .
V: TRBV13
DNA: TGTGCCAGCAGCTTATCGAAACTAGGCGGGGCCAACGTCCTGACTTTC
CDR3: CASSLSKLGGANVLTF

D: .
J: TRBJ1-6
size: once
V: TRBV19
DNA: TGTGCCGCGGGGGTTGAACGAAATTCACCCCTCCACTTT
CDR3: CAAGVERNSPLHF

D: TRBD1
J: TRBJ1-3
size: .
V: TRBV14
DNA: TGTGCCAGCAGCCAGACAGGGACCATATATTTT
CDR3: CASSQTGTIYF

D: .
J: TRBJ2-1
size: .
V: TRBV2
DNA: TGTGCCAGCAGGGGAACGACTAATAACTTGATCAATGAGCAGTTCTTC
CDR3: CASRGTTNNLINEQFF

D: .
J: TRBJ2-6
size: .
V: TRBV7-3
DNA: TGTGCCAGCAGCTTATCTGTTACTGGGGCCAACGTCCTGACTTTC
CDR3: CASSLSVTGANVLTF

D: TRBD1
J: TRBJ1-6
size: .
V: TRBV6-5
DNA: TGTGCCAGCAGTTACTCGAGGACAGGGGGCTCACCCCTCCACTTT
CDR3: CASSYSRTGGSPLHF

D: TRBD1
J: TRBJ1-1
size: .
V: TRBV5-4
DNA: TGTGCCAGCACCCCGACAGGGAGGGGCACTGAAGCTTTCTTT
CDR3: CASTPTGRGTEAFF

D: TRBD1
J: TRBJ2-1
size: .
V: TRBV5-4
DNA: TGTGCCAGCAGCTTAAATACAGGGGGCGGATTTATAGAACAGTTCTTC
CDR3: CASSLNTGGGFIEQFF

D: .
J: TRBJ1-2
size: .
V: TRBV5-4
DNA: TGTGCCAGCAGGGCGGGCAGAAACTGGGATGGCTACACCTTC
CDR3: CASRAGRNWDGYTF

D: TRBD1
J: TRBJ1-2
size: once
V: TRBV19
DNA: TGTGCCAGTAGCTCATTAGCCCCGGGACAGGGGGCCTATGGCTACACCTTC
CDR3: CASSSLAPGQGAYGYTF

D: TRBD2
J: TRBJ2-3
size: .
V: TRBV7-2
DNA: TGTGCCAGCAGCCCCGGGGGGAAAACCACAGATACGCAGTATTTT
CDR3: CASSPGGKTTDTQYF

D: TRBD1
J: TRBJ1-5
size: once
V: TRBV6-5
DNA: TGTGCCAGCAGGATGGACAGGGGGCAAGGGCAGCCCCAGCATTTT
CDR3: CASRMDRGQGQPQHF

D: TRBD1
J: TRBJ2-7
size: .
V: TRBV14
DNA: TGTGCCAGCAGCCCTCCGACAGGGCTTTTAGACGAGCAGTACTTC
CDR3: CASSPPTGLLDEQYF

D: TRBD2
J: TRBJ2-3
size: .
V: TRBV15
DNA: TGTGCCACCACCGAACTAGCGGGGAGCACAGATACGCAGTATTTT
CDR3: CATTELAGSTDTQYF

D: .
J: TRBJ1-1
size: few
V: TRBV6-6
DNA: TGTGCCAGCAGTTCCATCGACAGCTACACTGAAGCTTTCTTT
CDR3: CASSSIDSYTEAFF

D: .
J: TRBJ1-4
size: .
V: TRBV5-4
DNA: TGTGCCAGCAGCTTGAGGCAGACAGGAACTAATGAAAAACTGTTTTTT
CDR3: CASSLRQTGTNEKLFF

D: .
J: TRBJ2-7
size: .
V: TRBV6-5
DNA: TGTGCCAGCAGTTTTATGGGGGTAGTGAACGAGCAGTACTTC
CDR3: CASSFMGVVNEQYF

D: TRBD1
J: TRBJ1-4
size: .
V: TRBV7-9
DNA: TGTGCCAGCAGCCTCACAGGGGGGAATGAAAAACTGTTTTTT
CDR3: CASSLTGGNEKLFF

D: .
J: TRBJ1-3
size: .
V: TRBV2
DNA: TGTGCCAGCGTGATGGGGGTCTCTGGAAACACCATATATTTT
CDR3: CASVMGVSGNTIYF

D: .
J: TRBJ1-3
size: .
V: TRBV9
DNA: TGTGCCAGCAGCTCCCGTCCGGGGACCTCTGGAAACACCATATATTTT
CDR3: CASSSRPGTSGNTIYF